The T cell receptor beta chain described here comes from a study of OX40 agonist ivuxolimab in advanced cancers. Study as a whole: A history of anti-PD-1, anti-PD-L1 or anti-CTLA-4 therapy was acceptable, and about 37% had some. Study results and caveats: The mean number of expanded clones was higher in CD8+ T cells than in CD4+. Some patients who did not respond also had low normalized T-cell clonal expansion. There was clonal expansion of CD4+ and CD8+ blood T cells by week 6 at 0.1 to 3.0 mg/kg.

The V and J ends lost 0 bases and 5 bases, in that order; junction bases with no gene match: 4. Germline V CDR1 and CDR2: SEHNR, FQNEAQ (reference sequence). The CDR3 is 16 amino acids. TCRdb's table, derived via immunoSEQ multiplex PCR, lists solely in-frame clones and lacks some. The table lists 15,000 to 20,000 clones, about nine tenths of them singletons. Of note for this clone: Its specificity is unknown.

The chain carries TRBV7-9 and TRBJ2-5; TRBD2 matches at 12 bases. The sequence was collected from an adult with an advanced solid tumor such as melanoma, head and neck, liver or kidney cancer. This sample comprised CD4+ or CD8+ T cells sorted from blood, obtained in a trial of the OX40 agonist ivuxolimab. CDR3 protein: CASSLARLAGGETQYF. For the CDR3, the DNA is TGTGCCAGCAGCTTAGCGCGCCTAGCGGGAGGGGAGACCCAGTACTTC.